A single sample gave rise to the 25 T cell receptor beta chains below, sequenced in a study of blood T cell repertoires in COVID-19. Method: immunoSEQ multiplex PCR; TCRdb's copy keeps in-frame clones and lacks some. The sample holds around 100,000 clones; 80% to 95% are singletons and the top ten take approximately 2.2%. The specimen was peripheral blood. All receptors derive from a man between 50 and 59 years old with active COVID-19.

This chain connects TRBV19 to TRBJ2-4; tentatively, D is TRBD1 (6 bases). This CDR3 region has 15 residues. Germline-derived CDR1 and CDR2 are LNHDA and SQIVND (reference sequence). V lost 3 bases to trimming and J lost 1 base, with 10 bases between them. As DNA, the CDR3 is TGTGCCAGTAGTATTGGTCAGGGGGCCAAAAACATTCAGTACTTC. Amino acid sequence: CASSIGQGAKNIQYF.

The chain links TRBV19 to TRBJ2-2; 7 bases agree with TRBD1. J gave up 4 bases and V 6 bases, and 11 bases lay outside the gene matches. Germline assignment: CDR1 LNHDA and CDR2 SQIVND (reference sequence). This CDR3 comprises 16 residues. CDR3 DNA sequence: TGTGCCAGTAGATCTCTCAGACAGGGCTCCACCGGGGAGCTGTTTTTT. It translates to CASRSLRQGSTGELFF.

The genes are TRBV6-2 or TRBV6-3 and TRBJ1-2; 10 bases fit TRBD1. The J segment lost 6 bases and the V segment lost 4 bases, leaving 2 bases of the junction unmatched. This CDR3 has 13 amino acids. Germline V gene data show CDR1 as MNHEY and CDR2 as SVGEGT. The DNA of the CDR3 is TGTGCCAGCAGTTGGGGGACAGGGGATGGCTACACCTTC. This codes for CASSWGTGDGYTF.

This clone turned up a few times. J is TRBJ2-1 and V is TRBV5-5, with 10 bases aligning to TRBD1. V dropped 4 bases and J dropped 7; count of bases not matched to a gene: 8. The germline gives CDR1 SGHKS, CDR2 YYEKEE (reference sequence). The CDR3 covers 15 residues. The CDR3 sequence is CASSVVGQGINEQFF. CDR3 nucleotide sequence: TGTGCCAGCAGCGTGGTGGGACAGGGGATTAATGAGCAGTTCTTC.

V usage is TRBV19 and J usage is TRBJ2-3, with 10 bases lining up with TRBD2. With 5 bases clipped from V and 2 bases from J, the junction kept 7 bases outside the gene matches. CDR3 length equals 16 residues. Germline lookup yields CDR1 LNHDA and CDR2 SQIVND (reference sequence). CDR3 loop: CASSVLAGDLTDTQYF. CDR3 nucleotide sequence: TGTGCCAGTAGTGTTCTAGCGGGGGACCTCACAGATACGCAGTATTTT.

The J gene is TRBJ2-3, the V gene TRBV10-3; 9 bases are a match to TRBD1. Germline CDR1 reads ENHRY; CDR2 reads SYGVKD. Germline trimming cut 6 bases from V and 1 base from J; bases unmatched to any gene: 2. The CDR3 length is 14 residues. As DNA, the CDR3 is TGTGCCATCAGCCGGGACAGGGGCACAGATACGCAGTATTTT. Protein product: CAISRDRGTDTQYF.

As DNA, the CDR3 is TGCGCCAGCAGCGGAGCCGACCTGTCTAACTATGGCTACACCTTC. It encodes CASSGADLSNYGYTF. The J gene is TRBJ1-2, the V gene TRBV5-1; D is ambiguous. CDR1 is SGHRS and CDR2 is YFSETQ in the germline V gene. This CDR3 contains 15 residues. The V end was cut by 4 bases, the J end by 0 bases, with 13 bases between.

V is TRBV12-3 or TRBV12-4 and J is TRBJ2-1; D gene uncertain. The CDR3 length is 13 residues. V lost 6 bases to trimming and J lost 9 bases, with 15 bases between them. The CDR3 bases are TGTGCCAGCAGCCCCATCCGCTATGGTGAGCAGTTCTTC. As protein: CASSPIRYGEQFF.

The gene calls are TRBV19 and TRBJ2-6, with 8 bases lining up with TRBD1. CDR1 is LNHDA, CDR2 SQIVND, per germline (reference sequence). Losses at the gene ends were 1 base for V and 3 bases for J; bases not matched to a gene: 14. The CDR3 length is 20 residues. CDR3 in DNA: TGTGCCAGTAGTATAGGACCCCTCAGGGGGCCACGTAGTGGGGCCAACGTCCTGACTTTC. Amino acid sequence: CASSIGPLRGPRSGANVLTF.

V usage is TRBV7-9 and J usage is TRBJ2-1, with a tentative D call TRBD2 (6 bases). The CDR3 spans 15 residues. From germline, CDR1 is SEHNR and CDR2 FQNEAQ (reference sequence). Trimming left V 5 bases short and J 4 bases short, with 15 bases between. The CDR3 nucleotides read TGTGCCAGCAGCCAGCAGGGACTCCTGTACAATGAGCAGTTCTTC. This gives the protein CASSQQGLLYNEQFF.

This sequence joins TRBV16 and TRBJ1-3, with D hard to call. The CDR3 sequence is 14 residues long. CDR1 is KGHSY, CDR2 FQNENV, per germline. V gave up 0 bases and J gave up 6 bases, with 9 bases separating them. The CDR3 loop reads CASSQSESENTIYF. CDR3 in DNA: TGTGCCAGCAGCCAATCAGAAAGCGAAAACACCATATATTTT.

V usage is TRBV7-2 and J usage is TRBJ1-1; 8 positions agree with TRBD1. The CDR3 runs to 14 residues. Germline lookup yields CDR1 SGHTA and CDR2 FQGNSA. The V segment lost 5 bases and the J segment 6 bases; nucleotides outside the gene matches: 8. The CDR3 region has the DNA TGTGCCAGCAGCCCCCAGGGGGCTGGATCTGAAGCTTTCTTT. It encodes CASSPQGAGSEAFF. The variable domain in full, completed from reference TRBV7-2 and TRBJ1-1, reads GAGVSQSPSNKVTEKGKDVELRCDPISGHTALYWYRQSLGQGLEFLIYFQGNSAPDKSGLPSDRFSAERTGGSVSTLTIQRTQQEDSAVYLCASSPQGAGSEAFFGQGTRLTVV.

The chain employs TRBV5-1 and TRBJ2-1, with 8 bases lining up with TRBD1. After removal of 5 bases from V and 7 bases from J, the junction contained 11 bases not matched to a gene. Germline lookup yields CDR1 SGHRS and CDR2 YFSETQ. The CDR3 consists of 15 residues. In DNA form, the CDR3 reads TGCGCCAGCAGTACCACGAGACAGGGGCGGAATGAGCAGTTCTTC. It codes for CASSTTRQGRNEQFF.

This CDR3 reads CASSLSQGAGGYTF. The CDR3 DNA is TGTGCCAGCAGCTTGTCCCAGGGGGCGGGTGGCTACACCTTC. The rearrangement links TRBV5-6 to TRBJ1-2, with TRBD1 matching 8 bases. The CDR3 runs to 14 residues. After removal of 1 base from V and 7 bases from J, the junction contained 6 bases not matched to a gene. Germline loops: CDR1 SGHDT, CDR2 YYEEEE.

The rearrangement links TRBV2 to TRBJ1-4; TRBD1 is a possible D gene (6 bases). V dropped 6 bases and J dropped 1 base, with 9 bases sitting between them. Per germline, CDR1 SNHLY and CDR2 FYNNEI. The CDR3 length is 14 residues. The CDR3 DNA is TGTGCCAGCAGGAACAGGGAAACTAATGAAAAACTGTTTTTT. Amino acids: CASRNRETNEKLFF. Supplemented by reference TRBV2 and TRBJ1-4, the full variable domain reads EPEVTQTPSHQVTQMGQEVILRCVPISNHLYFYWYRQILGQKVEFLVSFYNNEISEKSEIFDDQFSVERPDGSNFTLKIRSTKLEDSAMYFCASRNRETNEKLFFGSGTQLSVL.

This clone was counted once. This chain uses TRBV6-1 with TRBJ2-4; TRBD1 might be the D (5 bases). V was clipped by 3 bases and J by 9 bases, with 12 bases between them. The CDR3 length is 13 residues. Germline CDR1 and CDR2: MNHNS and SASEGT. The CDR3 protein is CASSEAGSSIQYF. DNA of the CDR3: TGTGCCAGCAGTGAGGCAGGGTCGAGCATTCAGTACTTC.

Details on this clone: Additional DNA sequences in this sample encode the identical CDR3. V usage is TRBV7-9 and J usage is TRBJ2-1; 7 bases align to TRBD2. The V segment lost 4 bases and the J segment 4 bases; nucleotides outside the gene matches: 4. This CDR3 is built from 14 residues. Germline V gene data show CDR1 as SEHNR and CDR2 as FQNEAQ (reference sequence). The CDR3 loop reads CASSSGGKYNEQFF. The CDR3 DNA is TGTGCCAGCAGCTCGGGGGGAAAATACAATGAGCAGTTCTTC.

The CDR3 reads CASSLAGAVETQYF. For the CDR3, the DNA is TGTGCCAGCAGCCTAGCGGGTGCGGTAGAGACCCAGTACTTC. The gene calls are TRBV6-5 and TRBJ2-5; 8 bases are shared with TRBD2. CDR3 length: 14 residues. The junction had 7 bases not matched to a gene; V was cut back by 6 bases and J by 4 bases. The germline gives CDR1 MNHEY, CDR2 SVGAGI.

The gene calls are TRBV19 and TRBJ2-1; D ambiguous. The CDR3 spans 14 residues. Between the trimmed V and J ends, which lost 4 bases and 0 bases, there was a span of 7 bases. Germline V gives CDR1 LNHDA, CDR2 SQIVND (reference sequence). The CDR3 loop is CASSRASSYNEQFF. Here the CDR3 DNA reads TGTGCCAGTAGTAGAGCTAGCTCCTACAATGAGCAGTTCTTC.

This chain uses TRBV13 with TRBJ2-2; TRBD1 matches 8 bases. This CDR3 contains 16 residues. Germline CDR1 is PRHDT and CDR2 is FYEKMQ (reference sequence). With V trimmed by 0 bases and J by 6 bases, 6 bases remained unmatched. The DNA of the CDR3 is TGTGCCAGCAGCTTAGGGGACAGGGATATGTCCGGGGAGCTGTTTTTT. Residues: CASSLGDRDMSGELFF.

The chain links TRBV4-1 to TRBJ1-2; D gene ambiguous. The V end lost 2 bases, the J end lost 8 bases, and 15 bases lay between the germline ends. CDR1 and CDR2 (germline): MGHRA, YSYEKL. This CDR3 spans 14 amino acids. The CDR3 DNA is TGCGCCAGCAGCCAATTCGGTTACAGTGCGGGCTACACCTTC. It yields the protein CASSQFGYSAGYTF.

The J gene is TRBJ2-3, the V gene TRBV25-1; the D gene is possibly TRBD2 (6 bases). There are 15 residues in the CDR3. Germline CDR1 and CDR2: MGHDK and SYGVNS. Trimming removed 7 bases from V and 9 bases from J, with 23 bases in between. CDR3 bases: TGTGCCAGCACCGACGGGGGAGAGGTGAGAAGAACGCAGTATTTT. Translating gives CASTDGGEVRRTQYF.

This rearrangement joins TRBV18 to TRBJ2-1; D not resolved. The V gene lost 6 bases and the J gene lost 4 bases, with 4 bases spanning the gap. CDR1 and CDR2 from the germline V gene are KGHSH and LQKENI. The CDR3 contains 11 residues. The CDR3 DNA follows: TGTGCCAGCTCCATTTACAATGAGCAGTTCTTC. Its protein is CASSIYNEQFF.

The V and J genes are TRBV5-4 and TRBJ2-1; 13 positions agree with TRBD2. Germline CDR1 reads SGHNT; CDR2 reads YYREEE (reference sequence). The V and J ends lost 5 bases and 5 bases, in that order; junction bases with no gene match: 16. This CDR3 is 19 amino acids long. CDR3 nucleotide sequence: TGTGCCAGCAGTCCGACGGGACTAGCGGGGAAACGTGGTAACAATGAGCAGTTCTTC. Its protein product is CASSPTGLAGKRGNNEQFF.

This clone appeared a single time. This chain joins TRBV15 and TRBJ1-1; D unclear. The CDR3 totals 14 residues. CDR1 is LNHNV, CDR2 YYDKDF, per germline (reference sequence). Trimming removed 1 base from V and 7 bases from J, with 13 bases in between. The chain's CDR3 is CATSRVGQIGEAFF. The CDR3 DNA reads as TGTGCCACCAGCAGAGTTGGGCAGATAGGTGAAGCTTTCTTT.